These T cell receptor beta chains were read from a single sample in a study of human T cells and chemical hapten exposure. MiXCR, applied by TCRdb to the RACE reads, yields one record per CDR3 protein. The table records roughly 380,000 distinct CDR3 sequences, about 4.4% of them present only once. The sample was whole blood, taken in connection with sensitization to the hapten diphenylcyclopropenone (DPC). The source is a woman aged 45-60 years with alopecia areata. Some clones in this sample may be carry-over from other donors' samples. Each CDR3 is given with its conserved first and last residue. A D gene is named only where the DNA matches it firmly. Clone size appears in some rows only: once, few, many, or a class for an expanded clone.

>few|TRBV6-5|TRBD1|15|TRBJ2-1
CASSYSTGRYNEQFF
TGTGCCAGCAGTTACTCGACAGGGCGCTACAATGAGCAGTTCTTC
>NA|TRBV6-6|TRBD1|15|TRBJ2-3
CASSADRGTTDTQYF
TGTGCCAGCAGTGCAGACAGGGGTACCACAGATACGCAGTATTTT
>few|TRBV7-9|TRBD1|14|TRBJ1-6
CASSSQGGNSPLHF
TGTGCCAGCAGCTCTCAGGGGGGTAATTCACCCCTCCACTTT
>NA|TRBV19|NA|14|TRBJ2-4
CASSMAGAKNIQYF
TGTGCCAGTAGTATGGCTGGGGCCAAAAACATTCAGTACTTC
>few|TRBV13|TRBD1|14|TRBJ1-6
CASSSDRDNSPLHF
TGTGCCAGCAGCTCGGACAGGGACAATTCACCCCTCCACTTT
>NA|TRBV20-1|NA|13|TRBJ2-3
CSARTSSTDTQYF
TGCAGTGCTAGGACCTCTAGCACAGATACGCAGTATTTT
>NA|TRBV7-8|NA|15|TRBJ1-5
CASSLGGHSNQPEHF
TGTGCCAGCAGCTTAGGAGGCCATAGCAATCAGCCCGAGCATTTT
>NA|TRBV6-5|TRBD1|15|TRBJ1-4
CASSPQGVFNEKLFF
TGTGCCAGCAGTCCACAGGGGGTGTTTAATGAAAAACTGTTTTTT
>many|TRBV6-5|NA|15|TRBJ2-7
CASSYSPGTNYEQYF
TGTGCCAGCAGTTACTCACCAGGGACAAACTACGAGCAGTACTTC
>many|TRBV6-5|NA|13|TRBJ1-6
CASSYILETPLHF
TGTGCCAGCAGTTACATTTTAGAGACACCCCTCCACTTT
>NA|TRBV14|TRBD1|16|TRBJ2-2
CASSPGQGAVTGELFF
TGTGCCAGCAGCCCGGGACAGGGGGCGGTCACCGGGGAGCTGTTTTTT
>NA|TRBV14|TRBD1|16|TRBJ1-6
CASSQRTGWFNSPLHF
TGTGCCAGCAGCCAAAGGACAGGGTGGTTTAATTCACCCCTCCACTTT
>few|TRBV29-1|TRBD2|15|TRBJ2-7
CSVENREGLVGEQYF
TGCAGCGTTGAGAATAGGGAGGGACTAGTCGGCGAGCAGTACTTC
>many|TRBV15|NA|15|TRBJ2-1
CATSRAATPDNEQFF
TGTGCCACCAGCAGAGCGGCCACTCCCGACAATGAGCAGTTCTTC
>many|TRBV20-1|NA|15|TRBJ2-7
CSARVDGGLGYEQYF
TGCAGTGCTAGAGTGGACGGAGGCTTAGGCTACGAGCAGTACTTC
>many|TRBV6-2/TRBV6-3|NA|14|TRBJ2-7
CASSYGGERYEQYF
TGTGCCAGCAGTTACGGGGGCGAGAGGTACGAGCAGTACTTC
>few|TRBV21-1|NA|15|TRBJ2-5
CASRVIRGHQETQYF
TGTGCCAGCAGAGTTATCAGGGGGCACCAAGAGACCCAGTACTTC
>NA|TRBV12-3/TRBV12-4|TRBD2|16|TRBJ2-1
CASRPLLAGGDNEQFF
TGTGCCAGCAGGCCCCTCCTAGCGGGAGGGGACAATGAGCAGTTCTTC
>few|TRBV29-1|TRBD2|13|TRBJ2-1
CSVDGREYYEQFF
TGCAGCGTGGACGGGCGGGAGTACTATGAGCAGTTCTTC
>many|TRBV25-1|NA|13|TRBJ1-6
CASSPGTISPLHF
TGTGCCAGCAGCCCAGGGACAATTTCACCCCTCCACTTT
>many|TRBV6-5|TRBD2|17|TRBJ2-3
CASSYQPLAGVADTQYF
TGTGCCAGCAGTTACCAGCCACTAGCGGGAGTTGCAGATACGCAGTATTTT
>few|TRBV3-1|NA|16|TRBJ1-2
CASTLGNSLPNYGYTF
TGTGCCAGCACCCTAGGAAACAGTCTACCAAACTATGGCTACACCTTC
>many|TRBV4-2|NA|15|TRBJ2-7
CASSQEGAGIYEQYF
TGTGCCAGCAGCCAAGAGGGGGCCGGCATCTACGAGCAGTACTTC
>NA|TRBV9|NA|13|TRBJ2-1
CASSVGHYNEQFF
TGTGCCAGCAGCGTTGGACACTACAATGAGCAGTTCTTC
>many|TRBV14|NA|16|TRBJ1-3
CASSRGGIQSGNTIYF
TGTGCCAGCAGCAGGGGAGGGATCCAGTCTGGAAACACCATATATTTT
>many|TRBV20-1|NA|16|TRBJ2-2
CSARFRDKVYTGELFF
TGCAGTGCTAGGTTCCGGGACAAAGTTTACACCGGGGAGCTGTTTTTT
>many|TRBV7-8|NA|15|TRBJ2-1
CASSLRGGRARSQFF
TGTGCCAGCAGCTTAAGGGGGGGAAGGGCCCGTTCGCAGTTCTTC
>many|TRBV7-9|NA|16|TRBJ1-2
CASSSTSGTVDYGYTF
TGTGCCAGCAGCTCGACATCCGGGACTGTAGACTATGGCTACACCTTC
>few|TRBV2|NA|13|TRBJ1-1
CASSKGSNTEAFF
TGTGCCAGCAGTAAAGGTTCGAACACTGAAGCTTTCTTT
>many|TRBV2|NA|15|TRBJ2-7
CASSESAVTSYEQYF
TGTGCCAGCAGTGAATCGGCGGTGACGTCCTACGAGCAGTACTTC
>NA|TRBV6-5|TRBD2|15|TRBJ2-1
CASTPWREGLNEQFF
TGTGCCAGCACCCCGTGGCGGGAGGGCCTGAATGAGCAGTTCTTC
>NA|TRBV20-1|TRBD2|15|TRBJ2-5
CSARDFRTSQETQYF
TGCAGTGCTAGAGATTTCCGGACTAGTCAAGAGACCCAGTACTTC
>NA|TRBV28|TRBD1|19|TRBJ1-2
CASSLGSQGRGRINYGYTF
TGTGCCAGCAGTTTGGGTTCACAAGGCAGGGGGCGAATTAACTATGGCTACACCTTC
>few|TRBV5-1|TRBD1|17|TRBJ2-3
CASSPTGTGGPTDTQYF
TGCGCCAGCAGCCCAACCGGGACAGGGGGCCCCACAGATACGCAGTATTTT
>many|TRBV6-5|NA|13|TRBJ2-7
CASSYLGSSWQYF
TGTGCCAGCAGTTACTTAGGCAGCAGTTGGCAGTACTTC
>NA|TRBV7-9|NA|12|TRBJ2-1
CASSSGDSEQFF
TGTGCCAGCAGCTCAGGGGATTCTGAGCAGTTCTTC
>many|TRBV20-1|TRBD1|13|TRBJ2-1
CSVRQGAENEQFF
TGCAGTGTCCGACAGGGGGCGGAAAATGAGCAGTTCTTC
>NA|TRBV12-3/TRBV12-4|TRBD1|16|TRBJ1-5
CASSLLQGAGNQPQHF
TGTGCCAGCAGCCTCCTACAGGGGGCAGGCAATCAGCCCCAGCATTTT
>many|TRBV24-1|NA|14|TRBJ2-3
CATSDRLSTDTQYF
TGTGCCACCAGTGACCGCTTAAGCACAGATACGCAGTATTTT
>many|TRBV29-1|NA|10|TRBJ2-1
CSVVANEQFF
TGCAGCGTTGTGGCCAATGAGCAGTTCTTC
>few|TRBV10-3|NA|14|TRBJ1-1
CAISESNETPEAFF
TGTGCCATCAGTGAGTCGAACGAAACCCCTGAAGCTTTCTTT
>many|TRBV5-1|NA|17|TRBJ1-4
CASSLEGGPATNEKLFF
TGCGCCAGCAGCTTGGAGGGTGGTCCTGCAACTAATGAAAAACTGTTTTTT
>few|TRBV10-3|TRBD1|20|TRBJ1-1
CAIPSGTGFNGGRVNTEAFF
TGTGCCATCCCCTCCGGGACAGGATTCAACGGTGGGAGGGTGAACACTGAAGCTTTCTTT
>many|TRBV3-1|NA|19|TRBJ2-6
CASSQGRRYGASGANVLTF
TGTGCCAGCAGCCAAGGTAGAAGGTACGGCGCCTCTGGGGCCAACGTCCTGACTTTC
>NA|TRBV7-8|TRBD1|15|TRBJ2-5
CASSLYDRGSETQYF
TGTGCCAGCAGCCTCTACGACAGGGGGTCCGAGACCCAGTACTTC
>NA|TRBV7-9|NA|11|TRBJ2-1
CASSSSGNSFF
TGTGCCAGCAGCTCATCAGGAAATTCGTTCTTC